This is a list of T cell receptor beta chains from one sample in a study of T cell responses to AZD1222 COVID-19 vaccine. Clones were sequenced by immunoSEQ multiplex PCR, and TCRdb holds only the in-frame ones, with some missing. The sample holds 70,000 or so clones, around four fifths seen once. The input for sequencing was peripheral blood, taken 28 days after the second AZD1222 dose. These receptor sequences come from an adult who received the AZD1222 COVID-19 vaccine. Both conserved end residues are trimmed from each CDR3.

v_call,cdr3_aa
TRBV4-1,ASPRTSGRGEQF
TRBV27,ASSYLPLGYNEQF
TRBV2,ASGARGAIYSNQPQH
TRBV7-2,ASSRTGQPINYGYT
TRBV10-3,AISGGGTDTQY
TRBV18,ASSPRQGTDTQY
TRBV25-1,ASSPAGLNTEAF
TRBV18,ASSRTGELF
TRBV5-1,ASSQGGNEQF
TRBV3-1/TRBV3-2,ASSQGGGDTQY
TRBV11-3,ASSLGWDEQF
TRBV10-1,ASSERTSGSVRETQY
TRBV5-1,ASSPLSLAGGLDTQY
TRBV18,ASSPVASGRTDTQY
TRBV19,ATSPSPGQNYGYT
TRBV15,ATSRVSGTGNTEAF
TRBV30,AWELQGAHSPLH
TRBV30,AWERGQETQY
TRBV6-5,ASSYSKGWAEAF
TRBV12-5,ASGPGGPEAF
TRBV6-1,ASSDRRGAGRVNTEAF
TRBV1,TSSQIQGYNEKLF
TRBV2,ASKRGRDTSYEQY
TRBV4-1,ASSQDGRGMNTEAF
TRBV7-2,ASRTTSGSYEQY
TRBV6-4,ASSTGEYNEQF
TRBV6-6,ASRGSADNEQF
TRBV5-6,ASSRGGQGPYNEQF
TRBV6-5,ASSLTGGGKNIQY
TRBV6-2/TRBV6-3,ASSSSLGNTGELF
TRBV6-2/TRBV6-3,ASSYGWGADGNTIY
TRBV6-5,ASLRDRFDEQY
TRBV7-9,ASSAQGAETQY
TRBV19,ASSNRIYGYT
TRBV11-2,ASSRYGAVGGNEQF
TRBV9,ASSVAEGTTEAF
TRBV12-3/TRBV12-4,ASSLRTSGRY
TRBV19,ATSGRTSGGVDTQY
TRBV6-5,AVHLTGVDYGYT
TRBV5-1,ASSSDGLDYYNEQF
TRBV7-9,ASSSGHFFNTEAF
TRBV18,ASSPGAGGGYT
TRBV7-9,ASSPWNGNQPQH
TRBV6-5,ASRAPGGVDTQY
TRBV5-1,ASMTSGTGSYEQY
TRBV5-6,ASSSDHSYEQY
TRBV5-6,ASSPRAGDYGYT
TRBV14,ASSQDRSSAGGYT
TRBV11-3,ASSSSPGPYGYT
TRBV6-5,ASRGDSVGEKLF
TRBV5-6,ASSPGTFTGGYT
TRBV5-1,ASSLGAGTGASPLH
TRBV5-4,ASSLGAGGAWNEQF
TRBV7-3,ASSYNIGGEQY
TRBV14,ASSQEGSGRGAF
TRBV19,ASSPGTGGVRGYT
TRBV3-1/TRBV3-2,ASSQDMQGAFSGNTIY
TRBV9,ASSAGADNSPLH
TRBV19,ASSLQTGGNSPLH
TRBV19,ASSSQGGQETQY